What follows are 27 T cell receptor beta chains derived from one specimen sequenced in a study of early T cells in non-severe SARS-CoV-2 infection (dated by TCRdb to about 2021). Receptors were amplified or captured by 5' RACE. The listed sequencing device is NextSeq 500. TCRdb reanalyzed the raw reads on its own, using fastp at Q25 for trimming and MiXCR for clone calling, and kept in-frame beta chains. Entries that share a CDR3 protein sequence are merged under the most common genes and DNA. The sample has roughly 40,000 distinct CDR3 sequences on record, around 6.1% of them singletons. Roughly an eighth of the sample lies in the top ten. The source material was whole blood. Receptor source: an adult who was a healthcare worker with PCR-confirmed SARS-CoV-2 infection or an uninfected control (not recorded which).

This clonotype was counted at least ten times. V is TRBV10-3 and J is TRBJ1-2; a weak D match, TRBD1 (5 bases). Trimming shortened V by 5 bases and J by 4 bases, and 14 bases separated the two germline ends. Germline lookup yields CDR1 ENHRY and CDR2 SYGVKD. This CDR3 is 14 amino acids long. CDR3 sequence: CAISSWGEVYGYTF. Here the CDR3 DNA reads TGTGCCATCAGTTCGTGGGGGGAGGTCTATGGCTACACCTTC.

This clonotype was seen ten or more times. V and J are TRBV7-8 and TRBJ2-5, with TRBD2 identical over 10 bases. Trimming cost V 4 bases and J 4 bases; bases outside gene matches: 6. This CDR3 is built from 15 residues. The V gene's germline CDR1 is SGHVS and CDR2 FQNEAQ. CDR3 sequence: CASSYERGGRETQYF. The CDR3 nucleotides are TGTGCCAGCAGCTATGAGCGGGGGGGCCGAGAGACCCAGTACTTC.

At least ten counts were recorded for this clonotype. This sequence joins TRBV10-3 and TRBJ1-4, with D perhaps TRBD1 (5 bases). Germline V gene sequence: CDR1 ENHRY, CDR2 SYGVKD. Trimming left V 7 bases short and J 3 bases short, with 15 bases between. The length of the CDR3 is 15 residues. CDR3 sequence reads: CAINPRGTANEKLFF. CDR3 nucleotides: TGTGCCATCAACCCGAGAGGGACCGCTAATGAAAAACTGTTTTTT.

The chain combines TRBV5-1 with TRBJ2-2; either TRBD1 or TRBD2 may supply D (5 bases each). Looked up from germline, CDR1 is SGHRS and CDR2 is YFSETQ. The CDR3 runs 14 residues. The V and J ends lost 3 bases and 5 bases respectively, with 11 bases between them. The chain's CDR3 is CASSSRDATGELFF. CDR3 bases: TGCGCCAGCAGCTCCCGGGACGCAACCGGGGAGCTGTTTTTT.

The chain recombines TRBV2 with TRBJ2-2, with TRBD2 matching 7 bases. The J segment lost 4 bases and the V segment lost 5 bases, leaving 10 bases of the junction unmatched. The germline gives CDR1 SNHLY, CDR2 FYNNEI. CDR3 size: 16 residues. In DNA form, the CDR3 reads TGTGCCAGCAGTCAAAGGACTAGTCTAGGCACCGGGGAGCTGTTTTTT. It encodes CASSQRTSLGTGELFF.

This chain uses TRBV2 with TRBJ2-7; D is perhaps TRBD1 (6 bases). Between the trimmed V and J ends, which lost 5 bases and 0 bases, there was a span of 11 bases. This CDR3 contains 14 residues. Looked up from germline, CDR1 is SNHLY and CDR2 is FYNNEI. The CDR3 loop is CASSWTDYSYEQYF. The CDR3 DNA reads as TGTGCCAGCAGTTGGACAGACTACTCCTACGAGCAGTACTTC.

The chain recombines TRBV12-3 or TRBV12-4 with TRBJ2-1; possible D gene TRBD2, 5 bases. The CDR3 is made up of 15 amino acids. V was pared by 6 bases and J by 6 bases, with 18 bases between. The CDR3 bases are TGTGCCAGCAGCCCAAAACGGACTCTTTCCAATGAGCAGTTCTTC. Translating it yields CASSPKRTLSNEQFF.

The V and J genes are TRBV18 and TRBJ1-1, with D possibly TRBD1 on 5 matching bases. This CDR3 has 12 residues. V lost 7 bases and J 4 bases, leaving 10 bases between the germline ends. Germline CDR1 reads KGHSH; CDR2 reads LQKENI. The CDR3 is CASLQGGTEAFF. The CDR3 coding sequence is TGTGCCAGCTTGCAGGGAGGCACTGAAGCTTTCTTT.

This clonotype was counted many times. The CDR3: CASSAGISVGYTF. The DNA for the CDR3 is TGTGCCAGCAGCGCGGGGATTTCTGTGGGCTACACCTTC. This chain uses TRBV6-5 with TRBJ1-2, with no clear D. Trimming shortened V by 6 bases and J by 8 bases, and 16 bases separated the two germline ends. The CDR3 has 13 amino acids. Germline-derived CDR1 and CDR2 are MNHEY and SVGAGI.

The rearrangement joins TRBV2 to TRBJ2-3, with D hard to call. Germline loops: CDR1 SNHLY, CDR2 FYNNEI. Trimming took 2 bases from V and 6 from J, leaving 6 bases between them. This CDR3 region has 12 residues. CDR3: CASSETWDTQYF. The CDR3 DNA reads TGTGCCAGCAGTGAAACGTGGGATACGCAGTATTTT.

This clonotype was recorded at least ten times. This chain uses TRBV7-9 with TRBJ2-7; D not resolved. CDR1 and CDR2 from the germline V gene are SEHNR and FQNEAQ (reference sequence). This CDR3 region has 14 residues. Trimming shortened V by 4 bases and J by 0 bases, and 10 bases separated the two germline ends. The CDR3 coding sequence is TGTGCCAGCAGCTCCATGGACGGCTCCTACGAGCAGTACTTC. It codes for CASSSMDGSYEQYF. Full variable domain (remainder filled in from reference TRBV7-9 and TRBJ2-7): DTGVSQNPRHKITKRGQNVTFRCDPISEHNRLYWYRQTLGQGPEFLTYFQNEAQLEKSRLLSDRFSAERPKGSFSTLEIQRTEQGDSAMYLCASSSMDGSYEQYFGPGTRLTVT.

This chain connects TRBV27 to TRBJ2-7, with 7 bases fitting TRBD1. V dropped 5 bases and J dropped 3; count of bases not matched to a gene: 4. This CDR3 is built from 13 residues. Germline V CDR1 and CDR2: MNHEY, SMNVEV (reference sequence). The CDR3 DNA reads as TGTGCCAGCAGTAGGACAGGTAGCTACGAGCAGTACTTC. Its translation: CASSRTGSYEQYF.

The chain employs TRBV5-1 and TRBJ1-1; TRBD1 matches 11 bases. Germline CDR1 SGHRS, CDR2 YFSETQ. V lost 4 bases and J lost 6; bases outside the gene matches: 11. CDR3 length: 16 residues. For the CDR3, the DNA is TGCGCCAGCAGCCCGGGACAGGGGGTCCCAAACGCTGAAGCTTTCTTT. This sequence encodes CASSPGQGVPNAEAFF.

This clonotype was seen a few times. The V gene is TRBV7-6, the J gene TRBJ1-3, with 9 nucleotides matching TRBD1. V lost 2 bases to trimming and J lost 1 base; unmatched junction nucleotides: 6. The CDR3 is 17 residues long. Germline V CDR1 and CDR2: SGHVS, FNYEAQ. This chain's CDR3 is CASSLKGTGRSGNTIYF. The CDR3 DNA is TGTGCCAGCAGCTTAAAGGGGACAGGGAGGTCTGGAAACACCATATATTTT.

This clonotype was recorded many times. The chain has TRBV15 and TRBJ2-1; tentatively, D is TRBD2 (7 bases). The CDR3 length is 14 residues. The V end lost 6 bases, the J end lost 6 bases, and 15 bases lay between the germline ends. Germline lookup yields CDR1 LNHNV and CDR2 YYDKDF (reference sequence). The CDR3 spells CATRGGGGRNEQFF. CDR3 DNA: TGTGCCACCAGAGGCGGCGGGGGCCGCAATGAGCAGTTCTTC.

This clonotype was seen ten or more times. The rearrangement uses TRBV20-1 and TRBJ2-2; the D gene is possibly TRBD1 (5 bases). V dropped 5 bases and J dropped 3 bases, with 13 bases sitting between them. The germline gives CDR1 DFQATT, CDR2 SNEGSKA (reference sequence). The CDR3 has 14 residues. The CDR3 sequence: CSAPSRGDTGELFF. The CDR3 DNA reads TGCAGTGCTCCCTCTAGGGGCGACACCGGGGAGCTGTTTTTT.

This clonotype was counted a few times. The chain has TRBV5-1 and TRBJ2-6; D unresolved. V gave up 4 bases and J gave up 2 bases, with 19 bases separating them. CDR1 and CDR2 (germline): SGHRS, YFSETQ. The CDR3 runs to 18 residues. For the CDR3, the DNA is TGCGCCAGCAGCCTGGTGGGCAGTCATCTCGCTGGGGCCAACGTCCTGACTTTC. It codes for CASSLVGSHLAGANVLTF.

The chain has TRBV21-1 and TRBJ2-7. TRBV21-1 is noted as a pseudogene. CDR3 length: 17 amino acids. The CDR3 region has the DNA TGTGCCAGCAGCAAACTGGATAAGAGCAGTAGCTCCTACGAGCAGTACTTC. It codes for CASSKLDKSSSSYEQYF.

This chain joins TRBV7-9 and TRBJ1-1; D is uncertain. CDR3 length equals 15 residues. Germline-derived CDR1 and CDR2 are SEHNR and FQNEAQ (reference sequence). The ends were cut back, 2 bases at V and 4 bases at J, with 14 bases in the middle. CDR3 nucleotide sequence: TGTGCCAGCAGCTTACCGAAAACTGGAAGCACTGAAGCTTTCTTT. Translating it yields CASSLPKTGSTEAFF.

In this sample, this clonotype turned up a few times. The V call is TRBV5-1, the J call TRBJ1-6; no clear D gene. The CDR3 spans 14 residues. The germline V gene has CDR1 SGHRS and CDR2 YFSETQ. Trimming left V 0 bases short and J 7 bases short, with 8 bases between. CDR3 loop: CASSLEVGNSPLHF. CDR3 DNA: TGCGCCAGCAGCTTGGAAGTCGGAAATTCACCCCTCCACTTT. The complete variable domain, with remaining parts taken from reference TRBV5-1 and TRBJ1-6, reads KAGVTQTPRYLIKTRGQQVTLSCSPISGHRSVSWYQQTPGQGLQFLFEYFSETQRNKGNFPGRFSGRQFSNSRSEMNVSTLELGDSALYLCASSLEVGNSPLHFGNGTRLTVT.

This clonotype occurred a few times. This rearrangement joins TRBV6-6 to TRBJ2-3; 8 bases map to TRBD2. There are 18 residues in the CDR3. J lost 1 base, V lost 6 bases, and 15 bases had no gene match. Germline CDR1 is MNHNY and CDR2 is SVGAGI (reference sequence). CDR3 sequence (DNA): TGTGCCAGCAGCCTCCCGGCGGGGGGAAAGGTTGGCACAGATACGCAGTATTTT. Protein product: CASSLPAGGKVGTDTQYF.

In this sample, this clonotype turned up many times. The chain is built from TRBV18 and TRBJ2-7, with D possibly being TRBD1 (5 bases). The V gene lost 2 bases and the J gene lost 3 bases, with 14 bases spanning the gap. The CDR3 is 15 residues long. From germline, CDR1 is KGHSH and CDR2 LQKENI. DNA for the CDR3: TGTGCCAGCTCACCAGGGGATCAGGGTTACTACGAGCAGTACTTC. Protein sequence: CASSPGDQGYYEQYF.

This clonotype has ten or more counts. The J gene is TRBJ2-3, the V gene TRBV27, with 7 bases fitting TRBD2. The CDR3 consists of 13 residues. Germline lookup yields CDR1 MNHEY and CDR2 SMNVEV (reference sequence). J was trimmed by 9 bases and V by 3 bases; bases with no gene match: 6. CDR3 sequence (DNA): TGTGCCAGCAGTTTCAATTTGGGGGGGACGCAGTATTTT. Translating gives CASSFNLGGTQYF.

Only a few counts were recorded for this clonotype. This chain connects TRBV10-2 to TRBJ1-1, with 8 nucleotides matching TRBD1. There are 16 residues in the CDR3. Germline V gene data show CDR1 as WSHSY and CDR2 as SAAADI. The J segment lost 4 bases and the V segment lost 0 bases, leaving 7 bases of the junction unmatched. The chain's CDR3 is CASSESRTGTSTEAFF. As DNA, the CDR3 is TGCGCCAGCAGTGAGTCGAGGACAGGGACGAGCACTGAAGCTTTCTTT.

The rearrangement uses TRBV3-2 and TRBJ2-7; the table's D call, TRBD1, was not checked against the DNA. TRBV3-2 counts as a pseudogene. The CDR3 has 16 amino acids. CDR3 sequence (DNA): TGTGCCAGCAGCCAAGAGGGGGGAATATTCCCCTACGAGCAGTACTTC. Its translation is CASSQEGGIFPYEQYF.

This clonotype was counted between two and nine times. The chain carries TRBV7-6 and TRBJ2-7; 7 nucleotides line up with TRBD2. V was pared by 3 bases and J by 6 bases, with 2 bases of the junction left unmatched. The CDR3 runs 12 residues. The germline CDR1 and CDR2 sequences are SGHVS and FNYEAQ. CDR3 residues: CASSFTGGEQYF. DNA of the CDR3: TGTGCCAGCAGCTTTACGGGGGGCGAGCAGTACTTC.

There are a few counts of this clonotype. The chain recombines TRBV5-1 with TRBJ2-2; no clear D. Trimming stripped 0 bases from V and 2 bases from J, with 5 bases between. Germline CDR1 is SGHRS and CDR2 is YFSETQ. This CDR3 is built from 14 residues. CDR3 DNA sequence: TGCGCCAGCAGCTTGGAACACAACACCGGGGAGCTGTTTTTT. This sequence encodes CASSLEHNTGELFF. The full variable domain, in which reference TRBV5-1 and TRBJ2-2 provide the parts outside the CDR3, is KAGVTQTPRYLIKTRGQQVTLSCSPISGHRSVSWYQQTPGQGLQFLFEYFSETQRNKGNFPGRFSGRQFSNSRSEMNVSTLELGDSALYLCASSLEHNTGELFFGEGSRLTVL.